These 20 T cell receptor beta chains share one sample of origin, sequenced in a study of T cells in Graves' hyperthyroidism and ophthalmopathy. TCR beta CDR3 regions were amplified from RNA. The HTBI primer set served for first-round RT-PCR of the TCR CDR3. TCRdb reanalysed the multiplex PCR reads using MiXCR and keeps one entry per CDR3 protein. The table shows about 420,000 distinct CDR3 sequences, with 15% to 17% occurring only once. The sample consisted of blood. These receptor sequences come from a woman aged 18 to 35 with Graves' hyperthyroidism.

This chain joins TRBV6-4 and TRBJ2-3; D unresolved. From germline, CDR1 is MRHNA and CDR2 SNTAGT. The length of the CDR3 is 13 residues. V shed 4 bases and J shed 9 bases, with 14 bases lying between them. As DNA, the CDR3 is TGTGCCAGCAGTGCCCGGACCTCGCTGACGCAGTATTTT. This codes for CASSARTSLTQYF.

This clonotype was counted ten times or more. The chain is built from TRBV7-2 and TRBJ2-1; D unclear. Germline V gene data show CDR1 as SGHTA and CDR2 as FQGNSA. The V gene lost 1 base and the J gene lost 0 bases, with 16 bases spanning the gap. There are 18 residues in the CDR3. The CDR3 spells CASSLGTWRSSSYNEQFF. Here the CDR3 DNA reads TGTGCCAGCAGCTTAGGCACTTGGCGTTCGAGCTCCTACAATGAGCAGTTCTTC.

In this sample, this clonotype turned up many times. The rearrangement joins TRBV2 to TRBJ1-6; 7 bases fit TRBD1. CDR1 and CDR2 from the germline V gene are SNHLY and FYNNEI. V lost 8 bases and J lost 10; bases outside the gene matches: 11. The CDR3 covers 14 residues. The CDR3 DNA follows: TGTGCCAGCGGGTCAGGGGGTGGTCGATCACCCCTCCACTTT. It is translated as CASGSGGGRSPLHF.

This chain joins TRBV9 and TRBJ2-1; D gene ambiguous. Germline V gene data show CDR1 as SGDLS and CDR2 as YYNGEE. Trimming shortened V by 2 bases and J by 4 bases, and 13 bases separated the two germline ends. The CDR3 consists of 15 residues. CDR3 DNA: TGTGCCAGCAGCGTCGCCGGACGGATATACAATGAGCAGTTCTTC. It is translated as CASSVAGRIYNEQFF.

Ten or more counts support this clonotype. The chain is built from TRBV20-1 and TRBJ2-3; D not resolved. The germline V gene has CDR1 DFQATT and CDR2 SNEGSKA (reference sequence). The CDR3 spans 13 residues. Trimming removed 3 bases at V and 2 bases at J, with 9 bases between. This chain's CDR3 is CSASAETTDTQYF. For the CDR3, the DNA is TGCAGTGCTAGCGCGGAGACCACAGATACGCAGTATTTT.

V gene TRBV5-1 combines with J gene TRBJ1-4; D is unclear. V dropped 2 bases and J dropped 7 bases, with 12 bases sitting between them. Germline lookup yields CDR1 SGHRS and CDR2 YFSETQ. The CDR3 extends over 14 amino acids. The CDR3 DNA reads as TGCGCCAGCAGCTTTGGGGTGGAGGGTGAAAAACTGTTTTTT. Protein sequence: CASSFGVEGEKLFF.

This clonotype showed up many times. CDR3 sequence: CAGEGAYGYTF. In DNA form, the CDR3 reads TGTGCCGGCGAAGGGGCCTATGGCTACACCTTC. The rearrangement joins TRBV30 to TRBJ1-2, with a weak D call TRBD1 (5 bases). CDR1 and CDR2 (germline): GTSNPN, SVGIG (reference sequence). V was trimmed by 8 bases and J by 4 bases, leaving 11 bases between them. This CDR3 spans 11 amino acids.

This clonotype was observed many times. V usage is TRBV19 and J usage is TRBJ1-2; 9 bases fit TRBD1. The CDR3 extends over 13 amino acids. V lost 6 bases and J lost 7; bases outside the gene matches: 6. Germline CDR1 LNHDA, CDR2 SQIVND (reference sequence). CDR3 DNA sequence: TGTGCCAGTAGGAACAGGGGGCGGTTTGGCTACACCTTC. The encoded protein is CASRNRGRFGYTF.

The chain uses TRBV6-1 and TRBJ1-1; 7 bases map to TRBD1. CDR1 and CDR2 from the germline V gene are MNHNS and SASEGT. Trimming took 6 bases from V and 2 from J; bases not matched to a gene: 9. The CDR3 contains 15 residues. The CDR3 spells CASRINRDRNTEAFF. The CDR3 bases are TGTGCCAGCAGAATTAATAGGGACAGAAACACTGAAGCTTTCTTT.

This clonotype was detected ten times or more. The chain links TRBV12-3 or TRBV12-4 to TRBJ2-2; D gene ambiguous. V was clipped by 8 bases and J by 8 bases, with 6 bases between them. The CDR3 sequence is 10 residues long. The CDR3 region is CASSGGELFF. The DNA of the CDR3 is TGTGCCAGCTCCGGTGGGGAGCTGTTTTTT.

The chain joins TRBV27 to TRBJ1-6, with a possible D match to TRBD1 (6 bases). The CDR3 runs 14 residues. The V end was cut by 5 bases, the J end by 7 bases, with 12 bases between. The V gene's germline CDR1 is MNHEY and CDR2 SMNVEV (reference sequence). The CDR3 protein is CASSILTGNSPLHF. Written as DNA, the CDR3 is TGTGCCAGCAGTATCTTAACAGGGAATTCACCCCTCCACTTT.

The rearrangement uses TRBV7-9 and TRBJ1-1; D remains unclear. Trimming left V 1 base short and J 4 bases short, with 10 bases between. This CDR3 is built from 14 residues. CDR1 SEHNR and CDR2 FQNEAQ come from the germline V gene (reference sequence). CDR3 DNA sequence: TGTGCCAGCAGCTTAGAGGGCGCGCGCACTGAAGCTTTCTTT. Translating it yields CASSLEGARTEAFF.

This clonotype was seen a handful of times. V gene TRBV19 combines with J gene TRBJ2-7; TRBD2 might be the D (7 bases). The CDR3 sequence is 14 residues long. The V end lost 8 bases, the J end lost 4 bases, and 18 bases lay between the germline ends. The germline V gene encodes CDR1 LNHDA and CDR2 SQIVND (reference sequence). The CDR3 DNA reads TGTGCCAGTTCCTACGGGGGGCGCGGTTACGAGCAGTACTTC. Amino acids: CASSYGGRGYEQYF.

This clonotype was seen a few times. A much larger clone lies a single base off, so this may be a read error. The V call is TRBV12-3 or TRBV12-4, the J call TRBJ2-5; 8 nucleotides align to TRBD2. The CDR3 totals 15 residues. V dropped 6 bases and J dropped 7; count of bases not matched to a gene: 13. The CDR3 reads CASSLSGTLRGTQYF. For the CDR3, the DNA is TGTGCCAGCAGCCTTAGCGGGACGTTAAGGGGGACCCAGTACTTC.

V gene TRBV19 combines with J gene TRBJ1-5, with D perhaps TRBD1 (5 bases). The CDR3 consists of 12 residues. Germline CDR1 reads LNHDA; CDR2 reads SQIVND (reference sequence). The ends were cut back, 4 bases at V and 9 bases at J, with 10 bases in the middle. The CDR3 sequence: CASSTRRGPQHF. The CDR3 DNA reads TGTGCCAGTAGTACCAGGAGGGGGCCCCAGCATTTT.

This clonotype was found many times. V gene TRBV11-2 combines with J gene TRBJ2-5; 9 bases align to TRBD1. Trimming cost V 4 bases and J 1 base; bases outside gene matches: 7. The germline V gene has CDR1 SGHAT and CDR2 FQNNGV. The CDR3 covers 16 residues. CDR3 coding DNA: TGTGCCAGCAGCTCAGCGGGACAGGGCGGCCAAGAGACCCAGTACTTC. Translating it yields CASSSAGQGGQETQYF.

The chain recombines TRBV18 with TRBJ2-7; 11 positions agree with TRBD1. Per the germline V gene, CDR1 is KGHSH and CDR2 is LQKENI. The CDR3 has 14 residues. The V segment lost 3 bases and the J segment 5 bases; nucleotides outside the gene matches: 3. For the CDR3, the DNA is TGTGCCAGCTCACCGCGGACAGGGGGCGACGAGCAGTACTTC. Its translation is CASSPRTGGDEQYF.

This clonotype was seen at least ten times. This chain joins TRBV3-1 and TRBJ2-7; 10 bases fit TRBD1. CDR3 length: 15 amino acids. Germline V gene data show CDR1 as LGHDT and CDR2 as YNNKEL (reference sequence). Losses at the gene ends were 4 bases for V and 6 bases for J; bases not matched to a gene: 9. CDR3 amino acids: CASSPSDRGLGEQYF. CDR3 DNA sequence: TGTGCCAGCAGCCCCTCTGACAGGGGGCTTGGCGAGCAGTACTTC.

This clonotype was counted many times. The chain has TRBV14 and TRBJ2-5; 7 bases align to TRBD2. Germline values: CDR1 SGHDN, CDR2 FVKESK. V lost 0 bases and J lost 6; bases outside the gene matches: 7. This CDR3 has 15 amino acids. The CDR3 DNA is TGTGCCAGCAGCCAAGACGGGAGGAGATCGAAGACCCAGTACTTC. Translating gives CASSQDGRRSKTQYF. Supplemented by reference TRBV14 and TRBJ2-5, the full variable domain reads EAGVTQFPSHSVIEKGQTVTLRCDPISGHDNLYWYRRVMGKEIKFLLHFVKESKQDESGMPNNRFLAERTGGTYSTLKVQPAELEDSGVYFCASSQDGRRSKTQYFGPGTRLLVL.

This clonotype was observed at least ten times. V and J are TRBV3-1 and TRBJ2-1; 11 nucleotides match TRBD2. There are 16 residues in the CDR3. V lost 1 base and J lost 9; bases outside the gene matches: 8. CDR1 and CDR2 (germline): LGHDT, YNNKEL (reference sequence). The CDR3 is CASSQGFLAGGGEQFF. CDR3 in DNA: TGTGCCAGCAGCCAAGGGTTCCTAGCGGGGGGCGGTGAGCAGTTCTTC.